These 14 T cell receptor beta chains came from one sample sequenced in a study of T-cell memory formation after mild COVID-19 (dated by TCRdb to the early 2020s). Library prep was done by 5' RACE. The sequencer was an Illumina NovaSeq 6000. TCRdb reanalyzed the raw reads on its own, using fastp at Q25 for trimming and MiXCR for clone calling, and kept in-frame beta chains. Rows are unified per CDR3 protein, each entry keeping the most common DNA and genes. The sample table contains roughly 320,000 distinct CDR3 sequences; only one count was recorded for over 25% of them. The top ten clones comprise around an eighth of the sample. The sample taken for sequencing was PBMCs or a T cell subset sorted from them (not recorded which). These receptors originate from an adult woman who had mild COVID-19 (a few samples of this study predate the infection). The sample titles of this study are shuffled in the database, so cell type and time point are left out; the donor was told from shared clones.

There are a few counts of this clonotype. This chain joins TRBV20-1 and TRBJ2-7; 8 bases fit TRBD1. The J segment lost 4 bases and the V segment lost 5 bases, leaving 4 bases of the junction unmatched. Germline V gene lookup returns CDR1 DFQATT and CDR2 SNEGSKA (reference sequence). CDR3 size: 12 residues. The CDR3 DNA sequence: TGCAGTGCTTCGGGACAGGTATACGAGCAGTACTTC. Its protein is CSASGQVYEQYF.

This clonotype occurred many times. The rearrangement links TRBV20-1 to TRBJ2-4, with D hard to call. This CDR3 has 13 amino acids. Looked up from germline, CDR1 is DFQATT and CDR2 is SNEGSKA (reference sequence). Trimming took off 4 bases at V and 0 bases at J, with 7 bases between the two ends. The CDR3 nucleotides are TGCAGTGCTATAGATCTAGCCAAAAACATTCAGTACTTC. Translated, it gives CSAIDLAKNIQYF.

The table lists this clonotype with a few counts. V and J are TRBV4-2 and TRBJ2-3; perhaps D is TRBD1 or TRBD2 (5 bases each). CDR3 length: 17 residues. From germline, CDR1 is LGHNA and CDR2 YNFKEQ. The V and J ends lost 0 bases and 0 bases respectively, with 13 bases between them. The CDR3 sequence is CASSQDGGLSSTDTQYF. Here the CDR3 DNA reads TGTGCCAGCAGCCAAGATGGGGGTCTTTCTAGCACAGATACGCAGTATTTT.

This clonotype showed up many times. This chain joins TRBV7-2 and TRBJ1-6; D remains ambiguous. Trimming cost V 4 bases and J 5 bases, with 9 bases left between them. Germline V gives CDR1 SGHTA, CDR2 FQGNSA. This CDR3 comprises 14 residues. The CDR3, as DNA: TGTGCCAGCAGCTGGGGTACAAATAATTCACCCCTCCACTTT. It is translated as CASSWGTNNSPLHF.

This clonotype was seen only a few times. V is TRBV29-1 and J is TRBJ2-2, with 8 bases lining up with TRBD1. This CDR3 contains 15 residues. V dropped 4 bases and J dropped 7; count of bases not matched to a gene: 11. The germline CDR1 and CDR2 sequences are SQVTM and ANQGSEA. The CDR3 DNA follows: TGCAGCGTTGGGACAGGGTCAAGTTCTCACGGGGAGCTGTTTTTT. This encodes CSVGTGSSSHGELFF.

The gene calls are TRBV5-6 and TRBJ2-7; D gene unclear. Germline lookup yields CDR1 SGHDT and CDR2 YYEEEE. This CDR3 comprises 12 residues. V lost 3 bases and J 4 bases, leaving 8 bases between the germline ends. The DNA of the CDR3 is TGTGCCAGCAGCTCCACAAGATACGAGCAGTACTTC. Protein product: CASSSTRYEQYF.

This clonotype was recorded a few times. The V and J genes are TRBV10-3 and TRBJ2-5; 8 bases are a match to TRBD1. Trimming cost V 10 bases and J 2 bases; bases outside gene matches: 9. CDR3 length: 14 residues. Germline V CDR1 and CDR2: ENHRY, SYGVKD. The CDR3: CATRTGPRQETQYF. The CDR3 DNA follows: TGTGCCACCAGGACAGGGCCCAGGCAAGAGACCCAGTACTTC.

J is TRBJ2-3 and V is TRBV5-6; 8 bases match TRBD1. CDR3 length: 15 amino acids. The ends lost 4 bases at V and 2 bases at J; junction bases unmatched: 6. The germline CDR1 and CDR2 sequences are SGHDT and YYEEEE. The CDR3 DNA reads TGTGCCAGCAGCCCTCAGGGGGCTACCACAGATACGCAGTATTTT. Encoded protein: CASSPQGATTDTQYF.

The chain couples TRBV5-1 to TRBJ2-5; TRBD1 might be the D (5 bases). The length of the CDR3 is 13 residues. Per the germline V gene, CDR1 is SGHRS and CDR2 is YFSETQ. Trimming shortened V by 2 bases and J by 1 base, and 6 bases separated the two germline ends. The CDR3 nucleotides read TGCGCCAGCAGCTTCAGGGTCCAAGAGACCCAGTACTTC. Translated: CASSFRVQETQYF.

This rearrangement joins TRBV5-1 to TRBJ2-3, with 9 bases matching TRBD2. The germline gives CDR1 SGHRS, CDR2 YFSETQ. V was pared by 0 bases and J by 6 bases, with 8 bases of the junction left unmatched. This CDR3 has 16 residues. CDR3 DNA sequence: TGCGCCAGCAGCTTGGCCGCAGGACTAGCGACGGATACGCAGTATTTT. This sequence encodes CASSLAAGLATDTQYF. Using reference TRBV5-1 and TRBJ2-3 for the parts outside the CDR3, the full variable domain is KAGVTQTPRYLIKTRGQQVTLSCSPISGHRSVSWYQQTPGQGLQFLFEYFSETQRNKGNFPGRFSGRQFSNSRSEMNVSTLELGDSALYLCASSLAAGLATDTQYFGPGTRLTVL.

This chain uses TRBV28 with TRBJ1-5; tentatively, D is TRBD1 (6 bases). The CDR3 is 17 residues long. The germline gives CDR1 MDHEN, CDR2 SYDVKM. V was cut by 7 bases and J by 0 bases, with 19 bases left in between. For the CDR3, the DNA is TGTGCCAGCACCGACAGGTCGACGATGTATAGCAATCAGCCCCAGCATTTT. Its translation: CASTDRSTMYSNQPQHF.

This clonotype has a count of ten or more. The rearrangement joins TRBV5-1 to TRBJ2-7; 11 bases align to TRBD2. Germline V lookup: CDR1 SGHRS, CDR2 YFSETQ. The CDR3 is 14 amino acids. Unmatched junction bases numbered 2, after V lost 3 bases and J lost 3 bases. This CDR3 reads CASSSGTSGYEQYF. In DNA, the CDR3 is TGCGCCAGCAGCTCCGGGACTAGCGGCTACGAGCAGTACTTC. Using reference TRBV5-1 and TRBJ2-7 for the parts outside the CDR3, the full variable domain is KAGVTQTPRYLIKTRGQQVTLSCSPISGHRSVSWYQQTPGQGLQFLFEYFSETQRNKGNFPGRFSGRQFSNSRSEMNVSTLELGDSALYLCASSSGTSGYEQYFGPGTRLTVT.

V and J are TRBV24-1 and TRBJ2-3; 8 bases line up with TRBD1. The CDR3 has 15 residues. Germline V gene lookup returns CDR1 KGHDR and CDR2 SFDVKD. With V trimmed by 7 bases and J by 1 base, 6 bases remained unmatched. CDR3 nucleotides: TGTGCCACCAGCCCGACAGGGGTCGGCACAGATACGCAGTATTTT. Encoded protein: CATSPTGVGTDTQYF.

The chain joins TRBV7-9 to TRBJ2-6; 7 bases line up with TRBD1. V trimming: 3 bases; J trimming: 4 bases; junction bases outside the gene matches: 9. CDR1 SEHNR and CDR2 FQNEAQ come from the germline V gene (reference sequence). The CDR3 is 17 amino acids. CDR3 region: CASSFATGLGGANVLTF. The CDR3 DNA sequence: TGTGCCAGCAGCTTCGCGACAGGGTTGGGAGGGGCCAACGTCCTGACTTTC. The full variable domain, rest sourced from reference TRBV7-9 and TRBJ2-6, is DTGVSQNPRHKITKRGQNVTFRCDPISEHNRLYWYRQTLGQGPEFLTYFQNEAQLEKSRLLSDRFSAERPKGSFSTLEIQRTEQGDSAMYLCASSFATGLGGANVLTFGAGSRLTVL.